The text below deals with one T cell receptor beta chain. Antigen unknown. The protocol was immunoSEQ multiplex PCR, while the TCRdb copy is restricted to in-frame clones and leaves out a portion. Among some 73,000 clones listed, roughly 89% were seen once. The source of the sample is a study of T cell responses to AZD1222 COVID-19 vaccine. The length of the CDR3 is 16 residues. The ends lost 5 bases at V and 1 base at J; junction bases unmatched: 7. The germline V gene encodes CDR1 SGHTA and CDR2 FQGNSA. Broader study findings: White British ancestry dominated among donors, who included more females, and clonal diversity was possibly underestimated. Only 5 or 6 AZD1222 recipients tested seropositive at baseline.

This sample comprised peripheral blood, obtained 28 days after the second AZD1222 dose. The receptor was derived from an adult who received the AZD1222 COVID-19 vaccine. The J gene is TRBJ2-5, the V gene TRBV7-2, with TRBD2 matching over 10 bases. The CDR3 nucleotides read TGTGCCAGCAGCACATTAGCGGGGGGTTTCCAAGAGACCCAGTACTTC. This codes for CASSTLAGGFQETQYF.